One T cell receptor (beta chain) is described in this entry. The antigen remains unidentified. The source of the sample is a study of cytomegalovirus exposure and HLA in healthy donors. Study-wide findings and caveats: Other equally common chains were less clonally expanded than HLA-associated TCR beta chains, a later analysis showed. Information on immune exposure was restricted to one variable (CMV serostatus). Because they were indistinguishable, some V segments, including TRBV6-2 and TRBV6-3, were excluded.

The CDR3 spans 17 residues. Looked up from germline, CDR1 is MDHEN and CDR2 is SYDVKM. V was cut by 3 bases and J by 0 bases, with 15 bases left in between. The study ran its PCR with 60 Vbeta and 13 Jbeta primers. The data were produced by immunoSEQ multiplex PCR, yet TCRdb's version contains in-frame clones alone and is incomplete. Of approximately 91,000 clones listed, under 75% are singletons. This receptor was identified in a female donor in good health and CMV-seronegative. Sample: PBMCs. This chain joins TRBV28 and TRBJ1-3; D remains unclear. The chain's CDR3 is CASSFGSGSLSGNTIYF. The CDR3 nucleotides read TGTGCCAGCAGTTTCGGGAGTGGGTCCCTCTCTGGAAACACCATATATTTT.